The T cell receptor (beta chain) under discussion was sequenced for a study of T cell responses to AZD1222 COVID-19 vaccine. Findings and caveats of the study: In a largely white British group with more females than males, clonal diversity was possibly underestimated. The breadth and depth of Spike-specific TCRs increased once two AZD1222 doses had been given.

Some clones are missing from TCRdb's copy, which holds only in-frame ones; the method was immunoSEQ multiplex PCR. This sample has roughly 160,000 clones, with roughly nine tenths found just once. A word on this clone: Antigen specificity is unknown.

Germline V CDR1 and CDR2: LNHDA, SQIVND (reference sequence). V shed 2 bases and J 3 bases; nucleotides not matched to a gene: 11. The CDR3 contains 19 residues. Sequencing used peripheral blood, obtained on day 0 of AZD1222 vaccination. The chain recombines TRBV19 with TRBJ2-1; 12 nucleotides agree with TRBD1. This receptor was taken from an adult in good health. The CDR3 DNA reads as TGTGCCAGTAGTATAACCAGTCCCGGGACAGGGGGCGACTACAATGAGCAGTTCTTC. This sequence encodes CASSITSPGTGGDYNEQFF.